Given below is one T cell receptor beta chain in context. These data originate in a study of blood T cell repertoires in COVID-19. Study-level background: PBMCs, B-cell-depleted T cells, or T cells provided the cDNA or gDNA that made up the material.

As handled by the study authors: Nucleated cell number was recorded as an estimate derived from reference gene primer amplification. Sequencing was performed with immunoSEQ multiplex PCR; in TCRdb, only in-frame clones are kept and a portion is missing. The D gene and trimming were derived from the DNA, and the V and J assignments and clone size from that table. There are about 350,000 clones in the sample; around nine tenths occur only once, and 1% lies in the top ten. The CDR3 consists of 15 residues. Trimming left V 1 base short and J 0 bases short, with 9 bases between. Germline lookup yields CDR1 SGHRS and CDR2 YFSETQ. The study recruited exposed participants who had met a COVID-19 case within 2 weeks before entry.

The sequence derives from a woman aged 25 to 45 who had been exposed to COVID-19. J is TRBJ2-3 and V is TRBV5-1; D might be TRBD1 (7 bases). Sequencing input: PBMCs or T cells enriched from blood (not recorded which). This CDR3 is CASSLQGGSTDTQYF. CDR3 nucleotide sequence: TGCGCCAGCAGCTTGCAGGGGGGAAGCACAGATACGCAGTATTTT.